A selection of T cell receptor beta chains follows, all from one sample in a study of shared clonotypes between healthy human individuals. Produced via immunoSEQ multiplex PCR; TCRdb's table is partial and in-frame only. The sample includes 600,000 to 750,000 clones, less than 95% of them seen just once. Sample: memory CD8+ T cells from PBMCs. The receptors derive from a young man in good health. Some clones in this sample may be carry-over from other donors' samples. CDR3s include the opening cysteine and the closing phenylalanine or tryptophan. A D gene is named only where the DNA matches it firmly. Size tells how often a clone was seen (once, few, many) or the class of an expanded clone, and some rows leave it out.

D gene | J gene | CDR3 length | V gene | clone size | CDR3 protein | CDR3 DNA
TRBD1 | TRBJ2-1 | 14 | TRBV4-1 | . | CASSLTGGYNEQFF | TGCGCCAGCAGCTTAACAGGGGGCTACAATGAGCAGTTCTTC
. | TRBJ1-2 | 14 | TRBV27 | . | CASSLSPQHNGYTF | TGTGCCAGCAGTTTATCCCCACAGCATAATGGCTACACCTTC
TRBD1 | TRBJ1-2 | 16 | TRBV4-3 | . | CASSQEEAGGGYGYTF | TGCGCCAGCAGCCAAGAGGAGGCAGGGGGCGGCTATGGCTACACCTTC
. | TRBJ1-5 | 13 | TRBV19 | once | CASSIPVNQPQHF | TGTGCCAGTAGTATCCCAGTCAATCAGCCCCAGCATTTT
. | TRBJ1-2 | 14 | TRBV27 | . | CASSLTGGVYGYTF | TGTGCCAGCAGTTTAACCGGGGGAGTCTATGGCTACACCTTC
. | TRBJ2-3 | 12 | TRBV7-9 | . | CASSIGRNTQYF | TGTGCCAGCAGCATCGGGAGAAACACGCAGTATTTT
. | TRBJ2-3 | 15 | TRBV5-1 | . | CASSLFAGYTDTQYF | TGCGCCAGCAGCTTGTTTGCAGGTTACACAGATACGCAGTATTTT
. | TRBJ2-7 | 15 | TRBV4-1 | . | CASSTGQLKLYEQYF | TGCGCCAGCAGCACGGGACAACTGAAGCTCTACGAGCAGTACTTC
. | TRBJ1-5 | 15 | TRBV6-6 | . | CASSNRDYSNQPQHF | TGTGCCAGCAGCAACAGGGATTATAGCAATCAGCCCCAGCATTTT
. | TRBJ2-7 | 13 | TRBV29-1 | . | CSVEEGNSYEQYF | TGCAGCGTTGAAGAGGGGAATTCCTACGAGCAGTACTTC
. | TRBJ2-7 | 13 | TRBV30 | . | CAWSVADFYEQYF | TGTGCCTGGAGTGTAGCGGATTTCTACGAGCAGTACTTC
. | TRBJ2-2 | 15 | TRBV10-1 | . | CASSIGIRGTGELFF | TGCGCCAGCTCGATAGGTATCCGGGGCACCGGGGAGCTGTTTTTT
. | TRBJ1-1 | 11 | TRBV7-9 | . | CASGPLPEAFF | TGTGCCAGCGGTCCCCTCCCTGAAGCTTTCTTT
. | TRBJ2-1 | 14 | TRBV6-4 | once | CASSEGLASYEQFF | TGTGCCAGCAGTGAGGGTTTAGCGTCATATGAGCAGTTCTTC
TRBD2 | TRBJ2-7 | 16 | TRBV6-5 | once | CASSYSTGGEFDEQYF | TGTGCCAGCAGTTACTCGACGGGAGGGGAGTTCGACGAGCAGTACTTC
. | TRBJ1-2 | 16 | TRBV29-1 | once | CSVGPGFRSLNYGYTF | TGCAGCGTCGGTCCGGGGTTTCGATCCCTTAACTATGGCTACACCTTC
TRBD1 | TRBJ1-1 | 14 | TRBV25-1 | . | CTTAAGTVDTEAFF | TGTACAACCGCCGCCGGGACAGTGGACACTGAAGCTTTCTTT
. | TRBJ1-4 | 12 | TRBV28 | . | CASSYFVPKLFF | TGTGCCAGCAGTTATTTCGTGCCTAAACTGTTTTTT
. | TRBJ2-1 | 15 | TRBV7-9 | . | CASSNRDHPFNEQFF | TGTGCCAGCAGTAACCGGGACCATCCTTTTAATGAGCAGTTCTTC
. | TRBJ2-1 | 12 | TRBV27 | . | CASSLMGNEQFF | TGTGCCAGCAGTTTAATGGGAAATGAGCAGTTCTTC
. | TRBJ1-1 | 15 | TRBV5-4 | . | CASSLEPRTNTEAFF | TGTGCCAGCAGCTTGGAACCAAGAACGAACACTGAAGCTTTCTTT
TRBD1 | TRBJ1-1 | 14 | TRBV6-6 | few | CASSYGQGGTEAFF | TGTGCCAGCAGTTACGGGCAGGGGGGGACTGAAGCTTTCTTT
. | TRBJ2-1 | 15 | TRBV29-1 | . | CSVDKGEKAYNEQFF | TGCAGCGTTGATAAGGGGGAGAAGGCCTACAATGAGCAGTTCTTC
. | TRBJ2-2 | 13 | TRBV27 | . | CASSTLVSGELFF | TGTGCCAGCAGTACCCTAGTATCAGGGGAGCTGTTTTTT
. | TRBJ1-2 | 15 | TRBV9 | few | CASSVTAIAGYGYTF | TGTGCCAGCAGCGTAACAGCAATCGCCGGCTATGGCTACACCTTC
TRBD1 | TRBJ2-7 | 15 | TRBV25-1 | . | CASSDEQGAMYEQYF | TGTGCCAGCAGCGACGAACAGGGGGCCATGTACGAGCAGTACTTC
TRBD1 | TRBJ1-2 | 14 | TRBV13 | . | CASSFLTGVRGYTF | TGTGCCAGCAGCTTCCTCACAGGGGTGCGCGGCTACACCTTC
. | TRBJ2-1 | 14 | TRBV10-3 | once | CAISQGRSYNEQFF | TGTGCCATATCACAGGGCCGCTCCTACAATGAGCAGTTCTTC
. | TRBJ1-1 | 13 | TRBV2 | . | CASSALLVPEAFF | TGTGCCAGCAGTGCCCTCCTCGTACCTGAAGCTTTCTTT
. | TRBJ2-1 | 12 | TRBV14 | . | CASSQPGYEQFF | TGTGCCAGCAGCCAACCAGGCTATGAGCAGTTCTTC
TRBD1 | TRBJ1-5 | 15 | TRBV9 | . | CASSEQGDFFQPQHF | TGTGCCAGCAGCGAACAGGGGGATTTTTTTCAGCCCCAGCATTTT
TRBD2 | TRBJ2-1 | 15 | TRBV10-1 | . | CASSGSGRVYNEQFF | TGCGCCAGCAGTGGTAGCGGGAGAGTCTACAATGAGCAGTTCTTC
TRBD1 | TRBJ1-1 | 15 | TRBV7-9 | . | CASSEMTGLNTEAFF | TGTGCCAGCAGCGAAATGACAGGGCTGAACACTGAAGCTTTCTTT
. | TRBJ1-5 | 16 | TRBV19 | . | CASSQRGVVSNQPQHF | TGTGCCAGTAGTCAACGGGGGGTAGTCAGCAATCAGCCCCAGCATTTT
. | TRBJ2-7 | 12 | TRBV6-5 | . | CASRTSPLEQYF | TGTGCCAGCAGGACCAGTCCCCTGGAGCAGTACTTC
. | TRBJ2-2 | 19 | TRBV21-1 | . | CASSESRGRGRRGAGELFF | TGTGCCAGCAGCGAGAGTCGAGGTCGCGGGAGGCGTGGAGCCGGGGAGCTGTTTTTT
. | TRBJ2-7 | 16 | TRBV27 | . | CASSLSPGAGSYEQYF | TGTGCCAGCAGTTTATCCCCGGGGGCTGGGTCCTACGAGCAGTACTTC
. | TRBJ1-2 | 13 | TRBV28 | . | CASSPPGGVGYTF | TGTGCCAGCAGTCCCCCGGGGGGGGTAGGCTACACCTTC
. | TRBJ2-5 | 15 | TRBV28 | . | CASEKAGGAQETQYF | TGTGCCAGCGAAAAGGCCGGAGGGGCCCAAGAGACCCAGTACTTC
TRBD2 | TRBJ2-7 | 15 | TRBV6-5 | . | CASSLGTSGSYEQYF | TGTGCCAGCAGTTTGGGGACTAGCGGGAGCTACGAGCAGTACTTC
. | TRBJ2-5 | 10 | TRBV7-9 | once | CATSDRRTYF | TGTGCCACCTCAGACAGGCGTACGTACTTC
TRBD1 | TRBJ1-1 | 19 | TRBV28 | . | CASSSNLDRESVSNTEAFF | TGTGCCAGCAGTTCAAACCTAGACAGGGAAAGCGTCTCGAACACTGAAGCTTTCTTT
TRBD2 | TRBJ2-2 | 16 | TRBV7-2 | . | CASSTRGSLNTGELFF | TGTGCCAGCAGCACTCGCGGGAGTCTAAACACCGGGGAGCTGTTTTTT
. | TRBJ1-2 | 14 | TRBV7-9 | . | CASSFTGGVPGYTF | TGTGCCAGCAGCTTCACCGGGGGGGTTCCTGGCTACACCTTC
. | TRBJ2-7 | 14 | TRBV7-6 | once | CASSLGTGPYEQYF | TGTGCCAGCAGCTTGGGTACGGGGCCGTACGAGCAGTACTTC
TRBD2 | TRBJ2-1 | 18 | TRBV7-9 | once | CASSEHQGLAGMYNEQFF | TGTGCCAGCAGCGAACATCAGGGACTAGCGGGAATGTACAATGAGCAGTTCTTC
. | TRBJ1-4 | 15 | TRBV27 | . | CASGEGSGLDEKLFF | TGTGCCAGCGGGGAGGGAAGTGGGTTGGATGAAAAACTGTTTTTT
. | TRBJ2-7 | 12 | TRBV10-3 | . | CAISRDGDEQYF | TGTGCCATCAGTAGGGACGGCGACGAGCAGTACTTC
. | TRBJ2-1 | 17 | TRBV7-8 | . | CASSLARGGPGLDEQFF | TGTGCCAGCAGCTTAGCGCGAGGGGGGCCGGGACTGGATGAGCAGTTCTTC